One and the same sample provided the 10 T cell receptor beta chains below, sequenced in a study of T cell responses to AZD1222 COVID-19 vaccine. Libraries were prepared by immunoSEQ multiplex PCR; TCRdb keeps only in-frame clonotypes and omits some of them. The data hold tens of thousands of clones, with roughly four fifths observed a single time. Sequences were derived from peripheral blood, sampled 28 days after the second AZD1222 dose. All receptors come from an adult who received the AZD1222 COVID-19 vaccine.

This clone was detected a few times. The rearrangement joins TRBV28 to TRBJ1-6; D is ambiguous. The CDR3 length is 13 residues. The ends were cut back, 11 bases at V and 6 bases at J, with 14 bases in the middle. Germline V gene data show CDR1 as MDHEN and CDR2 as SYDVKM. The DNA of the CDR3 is TGTGCCTCGCTCGGGGTGTTTAATTCACCCCTCCACTTT. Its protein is CASLGVFNSPLHF.

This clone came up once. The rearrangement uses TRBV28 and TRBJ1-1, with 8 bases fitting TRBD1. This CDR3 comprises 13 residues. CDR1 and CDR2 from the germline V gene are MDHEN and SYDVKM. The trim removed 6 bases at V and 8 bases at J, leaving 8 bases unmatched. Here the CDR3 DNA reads TGTGCCAGCAGCATCACCAGGGGGCTCGAAGCTTTCTTT. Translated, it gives CASSITRGLEAFF.

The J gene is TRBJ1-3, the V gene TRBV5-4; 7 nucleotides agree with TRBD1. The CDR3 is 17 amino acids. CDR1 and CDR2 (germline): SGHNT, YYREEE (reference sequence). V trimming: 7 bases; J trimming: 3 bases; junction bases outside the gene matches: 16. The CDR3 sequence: CASSGRDSSKGGNTIYF. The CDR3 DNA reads TGTGCCAGCTCCGGGAGGGACAGCTCTAAGGGTGGAAACACCATATATTTT. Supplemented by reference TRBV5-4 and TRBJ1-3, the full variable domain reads ETGVTQSPTHLIKTRGQQVTLRCSSQSGHNTVSWYQQALGQGPQFIFQYYREEENGRGNFPPRFSGLQFPNYSSELNVNALELDDSALYLCASSGRDSSKGGNTIYFGEGSWLTVV.

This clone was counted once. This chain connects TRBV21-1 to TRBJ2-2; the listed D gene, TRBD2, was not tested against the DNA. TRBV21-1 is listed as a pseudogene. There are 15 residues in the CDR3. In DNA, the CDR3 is TGTGCCAGCAGGCAAGCGGGAGAGGACACCGGGGAGCTGTTTTTT. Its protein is CASRQAGEDTGELFF.

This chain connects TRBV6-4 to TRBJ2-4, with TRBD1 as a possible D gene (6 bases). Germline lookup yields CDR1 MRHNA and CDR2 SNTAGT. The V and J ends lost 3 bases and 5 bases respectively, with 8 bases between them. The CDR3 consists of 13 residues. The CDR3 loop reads CASSEGTQNIQYF. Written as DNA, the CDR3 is TGTGCCAGCAGTGAAGGGACACAAAACATTCAGTACTTC.

The CDR3 DNA sequence: TGTGCCAGCAGTTTTACAGGGGTACGTTCACCCCTCCACTTT. Its translation: CASSFTGVRSPLHF. The chain joins TRBV28 to TRBJ1-6; TRBD1 matches at 7 bases. In germline, CDR1 is MDHEN, CDR2 SYDVKM. The CDR3 is 14 residues long. J lost 9 bases, V lost 3 bases, and 5 bases had no gene match.

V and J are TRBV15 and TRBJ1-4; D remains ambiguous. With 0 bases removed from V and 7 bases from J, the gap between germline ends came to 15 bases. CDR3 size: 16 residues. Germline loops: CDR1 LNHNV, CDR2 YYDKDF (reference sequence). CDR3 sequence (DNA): TGTGCCACCAGCAGAGATTTGAGGCAGGTAGCTGAAAAACTGTTTTTT. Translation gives CATSRDLRQVAEKLFF.

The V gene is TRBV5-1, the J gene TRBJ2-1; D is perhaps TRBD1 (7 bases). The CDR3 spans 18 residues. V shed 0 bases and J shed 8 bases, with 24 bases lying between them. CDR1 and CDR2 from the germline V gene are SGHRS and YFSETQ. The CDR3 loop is CASSLGLAGGRFSDEQFF. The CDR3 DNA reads TGCGCCAGCAGCTTGGGACTGGCAGGGGGGCGGTTTAGCGATGAGCAGTTCTTC. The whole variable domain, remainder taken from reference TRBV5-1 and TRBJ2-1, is KAGVTQTPRYLIKTRGQQVTLSCSPISGHRSVSWYQQTPGQGLQFLFEYFSETQRNKGNFPGRFSGRQFSNSRSEMNVSTLELGDSALYLCASSLGLAGGRFSDEQFFGPGTRLTVL.

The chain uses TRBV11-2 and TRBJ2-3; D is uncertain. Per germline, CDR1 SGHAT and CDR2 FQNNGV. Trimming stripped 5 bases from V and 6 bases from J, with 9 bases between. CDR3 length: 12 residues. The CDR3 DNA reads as TGTGCCAGCAGCGCCCCTAGGGATACGCAGTATTTT. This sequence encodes CASSAPRDTQYF.

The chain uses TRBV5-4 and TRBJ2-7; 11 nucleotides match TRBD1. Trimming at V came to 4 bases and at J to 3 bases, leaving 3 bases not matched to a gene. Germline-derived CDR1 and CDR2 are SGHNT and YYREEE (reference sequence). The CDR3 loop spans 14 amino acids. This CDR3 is CASSPDRGHYEQYF. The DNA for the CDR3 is TGTGCCAGCAGCCCGGACAGGGGGCACTACGAGCAGTACTTC.